This T cell receptor (beta chain) was captured by sequencing in a study of cytomegalovirus exposure and HLA in healthy donors. With 60 Vbeta and 13 Jbeta primers, the PCR was carried out. Sequenced by immunoSEQ multiplex PCR; TCRdb stores in-frame clones only, minus some. The sample has roughly 43,000 clones, under 65% seen once. This CDR3 is 19 amino acids long. CDR1 LGHNA and CDR2 YSLEER come from the germline V gene. With 4 bases clipped from V and 5 bases from J, the junction kept 20 bases outside the gene matches. Sequencing input: PBMCs. The chain carries TRBV4-3 and TRBJ2-3; TRBD2 agrees at 8 bases. The sequence derives from a human donor in good health. The CDR3 nucleotides read TGCGCCAGCAGCCGAAACCCTACGGGACTAGTTAAACCCGGAGATACGCAGTATTTT. Its protein is CASSRNPTGLVKPGDTQYF.